The 11 T cell receptor beta chains in this list originate from one sample, sequenced in a study of OX40 agonist ivuxolimab in advanced cancers. Assay used: immunoSEQ multiplex PCR; TCRdb lists only in-frame clones, some missing. This repertoire shows 75,000 to 95,000 clones, approximately 89% found once; its top ten account for roughly 4%. Here the sequenced sample was CD4+ or CD8+ T cells sorted from blood, taken in a trial of the OX40 agonist ivuxolimab. The receptor set was obtained from an adult with an advanced solid tumor such as melanoma, head and neck, liver or kidney cancer.

The rearrangement joins TRBV29-1 to TRBJ2-5, with 10 bases fitting TRBD2. Germline assignment: CDR1 SQVTM and CDR2 ANQGSEA. Trimming at V came to 6 bases and at J to 5 bases, leaving 15 bases not matched to a gene. This CDR3 has 16 amino acids. The CDR3 DNA follows: TGCAGCGTCAGAGAGGGCGGAGCGGGAGGGGGGGAGACCCAGTACTTC. Its protein is CSVREGGAGGGETQYF.

Only one count was recorded for this clone. The genes are TRBV29-1 and TRBJ2-7; the match to TRBD1 covers 7 bases. Germline V gene sequence: CDR1 SQVTM, CDR2 ANQGSEA. The junction had 10 bases not matched to a gene; V was cut back by 2 bases and J by 6 bases. The CDR3 loop spans 14 amino acids. The CDR3 bases are TGCAGCGTTGAATCCCCCCCGACAGGGATCGAGCAGTACTTC. Translated: CSVESPPTGIEQYF.

CDR3: CASMGHPGGGTQYF. CDR3 bases: TGTGCCAGCATGGGACACCCCGGTGGTGGTACGCAGTATTTT. This sequence joins TRBV28 and TRBJ2-3, with D possibly being TRBD1 (6 bases). Germline assignment: CDR1 MDHEN and CDR2 SYDVKM. The germline V and J ends were trimmed by 7 bases and 8 bases, with 19 bases remaining between them. The CDR3 extends over 14 amino acids.

This clone was seen a handful of times. The genes are TRBV6-5 and TRBJ1-4, with a possible D match to TRBD1 (5 bases). Trimming cost V 6 bases and J 4 bases, with 12 bases left between them. The germline V gene has CDR1 MNHEY and CDR2 SVGAGI. The CDR3 loop spans 14 amino acids. The CDR3 protein is CASRKLRDNEKLFF. In nucleotides, the CDR3 is TGTGCCAGCAGGAAACTCAGGGATAATGAAAAACTGTTTTTT.

The chain combines TRBV6-1 with TRBJ1-2; D ambiguous. V lost 7 bases and J lost 6, with 18 bases in between. CDR1 is MNHNS and CDR2 is SASEGT in the germline V gene. The CDR3 extends over 14 amino acids. The CDR3 DNA reads as TGTGCCAGCACCGGACGGGTTACGGTCCATGGCTACACCTTC. Translating gives CASTGRVTVHGYTF.

V usage is TRBV5-1 and J usage is TRBJ1-1, with no clear D. Germline V lookup: CDR1 SGHRS, CDR2 YFSETQ. With 3 bases removed from V and 3 bases from J, the gap between germline ends came to 9 bases. The CDR3 covers 13 residues. The CDR3 DNA reads as TGCGCCAGCAGCTGGGATAGGGACACTGAAGCTTTCTTT. This gives the protein CASSWDRDTEAFF.

The chain is built from TRBV2 and TRBJ1-5, with a weak D call TRBD1 (5 bases). Trimming pared 6 bases from V and 0 bases from J, leaving 9 bases between. Per germline, CDR1 SNHLY and CDR2 FYNNEI. The CDR3 sequence is 14 residues long. The CDR3 nucleotides read TGTGCCAGCAGGAGGGACGGTAGCAATCAGCCCCAGCATTTT. Translated: CASRRDGSNQPQHF.

The gene calls are TRBV20-1 and TRBJ2-3; D gene uncertain. Germline loops: CDR1 DFQATT, CDR2 SNEGSKA (reference sequence). With 5 bases removed from V and 5 bases from J, the gap between germline ends came to 8 bases. The CDR3 contains 11 residues. The DNA for the CDR3 is TGCAGTGCTGCTACCGGAGATACGCAGTATTTT. Protein product: CSAATGDTQYF.

This chain links TRBV19 with TRBJ2-7, with unresolved D. CDR1 is LNHDA, CDR2 SQIVND, per germline (reference sequence). Deletions cut 9 bases from V and 6 bases from J, with 18 bases between. The CDR3 totals 13 residues. CDR3 sequence: CASASTPGLEQYV. Here the CDR3 DNA reads TGTGCCAGCGCGAGTACACCCGGGCTCGAGCAGTACGTC.

This chain uses TRBV12-2 with TRBJ2-3; TRBD2 reflects the table's D call only, with no check against the DNA. TRBV12-2 is listed as a pseudogene. This CDR3 comprises 13 residues. The CDR3 nucleotides are TGTGCAAGCCGCGGGAGGGCCTTTAATACGCAGTATTTT. Residues: CASRGRAFNTQYF.

This chain joins TRBV7-8 and TRBJ1-2; TRBD1 matches 9 bases. The CDR3 loop spans 15 amino acids. V was pared by 2 bases and J by 5 bases, with 6 bases of the junction left unmatched. The germline gives CDR1 SGHVS, CDR2 FQNEAQ. CDR3 in DNA: TGTGCCAGCAGCTTACAGGGACAGGGAGGTTATGGCTACACCTTC. Protein sequence: CASSLQGQGGYGYTF.